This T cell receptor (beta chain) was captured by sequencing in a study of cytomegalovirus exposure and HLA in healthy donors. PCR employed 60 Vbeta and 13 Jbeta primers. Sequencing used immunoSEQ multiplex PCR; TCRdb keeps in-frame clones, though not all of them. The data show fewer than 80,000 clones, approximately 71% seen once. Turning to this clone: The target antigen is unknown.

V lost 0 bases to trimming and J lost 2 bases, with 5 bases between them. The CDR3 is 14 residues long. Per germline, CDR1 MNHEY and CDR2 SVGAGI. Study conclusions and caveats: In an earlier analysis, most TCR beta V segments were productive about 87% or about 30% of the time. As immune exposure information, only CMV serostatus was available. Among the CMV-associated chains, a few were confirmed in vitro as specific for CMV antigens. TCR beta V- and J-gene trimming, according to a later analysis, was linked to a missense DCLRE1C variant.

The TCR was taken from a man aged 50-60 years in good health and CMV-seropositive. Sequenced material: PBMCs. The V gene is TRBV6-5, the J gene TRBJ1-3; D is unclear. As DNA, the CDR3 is TGTGCCAGCAGTTACTCTGCAGCTGGAAACACCATATATTTT. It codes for CASSYSAAGNTIYF.